These 8 T cell receptor beta chains share one sample of origin, sequenced in a study of blood T cells in healthy people across ages. Primers used in a second PCR of roughly 7 to 12 cycles were a sample-barcoded 5' primer and a J-beta primer mix. Each CDR3 protein is one row after TCRdb ran MiXCR on the 5' RACE reads. The sample carries about 1.8 million distinct CDR3 sequences, roughly 49% recorded once. The sequenced material came from blood. These receptors were taken from a woman aged 40-49 years in good health.

This clonotype showed up just once. This chain joins TRBV11-2 and TRBJ1-2, with unresolved D. CDR3 length: 13 amino acids. V lost 2 bases and J lost 7, with 11 bases in between. The germline V gene has CDR1 SGHAT and CDR2 FQNNGV. The DNA for the CDR3 is TGTGCCAGCAGCTTACCCCTCATGAGTGGCTACACCTTC. It translates to CASSLPLMSGYTF.

This clonotype was seen only a few times. Compared with germline, one end of the junction differs, possibly owing to a read error. The chain employs TRBV29-1 and TRBJ1-4; D unresolved. The CDR3 is 13 residues long. In germline, CDR1 is SQVTM, CDR2 ANQGSEA. This CDR3 is CSVERGSKEKLFF. Here the CDR3 DNA reads TGCAGCGTTGAAAGAGGGTCTAAGGAAAAACTGTTTTTT.

This chain uses TRBV7-9 with TRBJ1-1, with 11 bases matching TRBD1. With V trimmed by 6 bases and J by 8 bases, 5 bases remained unmatched. The CDR3 extends over 13 amino acids. Germline CDR1 reads SEHNR; CDR2 reads FQNEAQ (reference sequence). The CDR3 spells CASRDGQGAEAFF. The CDR3, as DNA: TGTGCCAGCAGGGATGGACAGGGGGCGGAAGCTTTCTTT.

V usage is TRBV28 and J usage is TRBJ2-1; 13 bases align to TRBD2. Trimming at V came to 7 bases and at J to 6 bases, leaving 6 bases not matched to a gene. Germline-derived CDR1 and CDR2 are MDHEN and SYDVKM. The length of the CDR3 is 15 residues. The CDR3 region is CASTTLAGGRNEQFF. The DNA for the CDR3 is TGTGCCAGCACCACACTAGCGGGGGGGCGCAATGAGCAGTTCTTC.

This clonotype appeared a few times. The V and J genes are TRBV3-1 and TRBJ2-1; D is perhaps TRBD1 (6 bases). The CDR3 has 13 residues. Germline V CDR1 and CDR2: LGHDT, YNNKEL (reference sequence). Trimming took off 9 bases at V and 7 bases at J, with 16 bases between the two ends. This CDR3 is CARRTTGKNEQFF. The CDR3 DNA reads TGTGCCAGGCGCACCACAGGGAAAAATGAGCAGTTCTTC.

The chain is built from TRBV12-3 or TRBV12-4 and TRBJ2-4; D call uncertain. The CDR3 has 16 residues. The germline V and J ends were trimmed by 2 bases and 1 base, with 12 bases remaining between them. CDR3 bases: TGTGCCAGCAGTTTAAAAGGGAATGAGGCCAAAAACATTCAGTACTTC. It translates to CASSLKGNEAKNIQYF.

The table lists this clonotype with a few counts. The chain carries TRBV7-9 and TRBJ2-4; TRBD1 aligns across 8 bases. With V trimmed by 0 bases and J by 9 bases, 4 bases remained unmatched. Germline values: CDR1 SEHNR, CDR2 FQNEAQ (reference sequence). This CDR3 contains 14 residues. The CDR3 DNA is TGTGCCAGCAGCTTAGCGACAGGGGTTGCCATTCAGTACTTC. Encoded protein: CASSLATGVAIQYF. Full variable domain (missing parts from reference TRBV7-9 and TRBJ2-4): DTGVSQNPRHKITKRGQNVTFRCDPISEHNRLYWYRQTLGQGPEFLTYFQNEAQLEKSRLLSDRFSAERPKGSFSTLEIQRTEQGDSAMYLCASSLATGVAIQYFGAGTRLSVL.

This chain links TRBV2 with TRBJ2-5; either TRBD1 or TRBD2 may supply D (5 bases each). This CDR3 comprises 15 residues. CDR1 and CDR2 from the germline V gene are SNHLY and FYNNEI. Trimming pared 3 bases from V and 0 bases from J, leaving 11 bases between. The CDR3 DNA follows: TGTGCCAGCAGTGAGAGGGACCTGTACCAAGAGACCCAGTACTTC. It specifies CASSERDLYQETQYF.